These 22 T cell receptor beta chains came from one sample sequenced in a study of T cell repertoires in ileal Crohn's disease. The protocol was immunoSEQ multiplex PCR, while the TCRdb copy is restricted to in-frame clones and leaves out a portion. Here the sample spans a few thousand clones, approximately 70% being singletons. The sample consisted of ileal tissue. Receptor source: an adult with Crohn's disease.

The chain has TRBV9 and TRBJ2-3; 11 positions match TRBD2. CDR1 SGDLS and CDR2 YYNGEE come from the germline V gene. V dropped 3 bases and J dropped 2; count of bases not matched to a gene: 2. This CDR3 has 15 residues. Written as DNA, the CDR3 is TGTGCCAGCAGCGCGGGACTAGCGGACACAGATACGCAGTATTTT. Protein product: CASSAGLADTDTQYF. The full variable domain, completed using reference TRBV9 and TRBJ2-3, is DSGVTQTPKHLITATGQRVTLRCSPRSGDLSVYWYQQSLDQGLQFLIQYYNGEERAKGNILERFSAQQFPDLHSELNLSSLELGDSALYFCASSAGLADTDTQYFGPGTRLTVL.

The chain has TRBV5-8 and TRBJ2-7; maybe TRBD2 (5 bases). CDR1 SGHTS and CDR2 YDEGEE come from the germline V gene. V was clipped by 2 bases and J by 5 bases, with 14 bases between them. The CDR3 has 14 residues. The CDR3 DNA reads TGTGCCAGCAGCTTATTAGGACCGACTAACGAGCAGTACTTC. Its protein product is CASSLLGPTNEQYF.

The J gene is TRBJ1-5, the V gene TRBV7-2; D unclear. CDR1 is SGHTA and CDR2 is FQGNSA in the germline V gene. Trimming took 5 bases from V and 9 from J, leaving 20 bases between them. This CDR3 comprises 15 residues. CDR3 coding DNA: TGTGCCAGCAGCCCCCGTGGCTTCAGCTCAGGGCCCCAGCATTTT. Translating gives CASSPRGFSSGPQHF.

The chain employs TRBV7-2 and TRBJ2-1, with TRBD2 identical over 13 bases. The germline gives CDR1 SGHTA, CDR2 FQGNSA. J lost 7 bases, V lost 5 bases, and 14 bases had no gene match. This CDR3 is built from 18 residues. CDR3 amino acids: CASSLTSGGASAMNEQFF. CDR3 DNA: TGTGCCAGCAGCCTCACTAGCGGGGGGGCCTCTGCTATGAATGAGCAGTTCTTC.

The CDR3 region is CASSTHMTGFTQETQYF. CDR3 nucleotide sequence: TGTGCCAGCAGCACTCACATGACAGGGTTTACCCAAGAGACCCAGTACTTC. This sequence joins TRBV11-2 and TRBJ2-5; 7 nucleotides agree with TRBD1. The J segment lost 1 base and the V segment lost 5 bases, leaving 13 bases of the junction unmatched. Germline values: CDR1 SGHAT, CDR2 FQNNGV. This CDR3 spans 17 amino acids.

The chain uses TRBV2 and TRBJ2-7, with 10 bases aligning to TRBD1. V lost 7 bases to trimming and J lost 5 bases; unmatched junction nucleotides: 8. In germline, CDR1 is SNHLY, CDR2 FYNNEI. The CDR3 loop spans 14 amino acids. The CDR3 region has the DNA TGTGCCAGCAAGGGGACAGGGGCTGCCAACGAGCAGTACTTC. Its translation: CASKGTGAANEQYF.

V usage is TRBV20-1 and J usage is TRBJ2-1, with D uncertain. The CDR3 is made up of 10 amino acids. In germline, CDR1 is DFQATT, CDR2 SNEGSKA (reference sequence). V was trimmed by 3 bases and J by 10 bases, leaving 7 bases between them. CDR3 in amino acids: CSASQAEQFF. The CDR3 DNA sequence: TGCAGTGCTAGCCAGGCGGAGCAGTTCTTC.

The J gene is TRBJ2-5, the V gene TRBV2; 8 nucleotides match TRBD2. The CDR3 spans 12 residues. Germline V lookup: CDR1 SNHLY, CDR2 FYNNEI. V lost 7 bases to trimming and J lost 3 bases; unmatched junction nucleotides: 1. CDR3 sequence: CASKLAEETQYF. The CDR3 region has the DNA TGTGCCAGCAAACTAGCGGAAGAGACCCAGTACTTC.

The V and J genes are TRBV19 and TRBJ2-1, with 11 bases identical to TRBD2. The trim removed 11 bases at V and 6 bases at J, leaving 12 bases unmatched. The CDR3 has 15 amino acids. Germline V gene lookup returns CDR1 LNHDA and CDR2 SQIVND (reference sequence). The CDR3 protein is CASRDTSGSSNEQFF. CDR3 DNA sequence: TGTGCCTCAAGGGACACTAGCGGGAGTTCCAATGAGCAGTTCTTC.

The chain couples TRBV7-3 to TRBJ2-1; D may be TRBD2 (6 bases). The germline CDR1 and CDR2 sequences are SGHTA and FQGTGA. The CDR3 contains 13 residues. V lost 6 bases to trimming and J lost 7 bases, with 13 bases between them. The chain's CDR3 is CASSSGTLNEQFF. In DNA, the CDR3 is TGTGCCAGCAGTTCAGGGACTTTAAATGAGCAGTTCTTC.

V and J are TRBV10-3 and TRBJ1-2; possibly TRBD1 for D (6 bases). CDR1 is ENHRY and CDR2 is SYGVKD in the germline V gene. The V gene lost 11 bases and the J gene lost 6 bases, with 13 bases spanning the gap. CDR3 size: 11 residues. CDR3 coding DNA: TGTGCCGCACAGGGAAGTGATGGCTACACCTTC. It yields the protein CAAQGSDGYTF.

V and J are TRBV11-1 and TRBJ2-2, with unresolved D. CDR3 size: 14 residues. CDR1 SGHAT and CDR2 FQDESV come from the germline V gene (reference sequence). V shed 5 bases and J shed 6 bases, with 13 bases lying between them. The CDR3 loop is CASSPVRGPGELFF. For the CDR3, the DNA is TGTGCCAGCAGCCCGGTCCGCGGCCCCGGGGAGCTGTTTTTT.

The chain has TRBV7-2 and TRBJ2-7; no clear D gene. The V gene lost 1 base and the J gene lost 5 bases, with 9 bases spanning the gap. The CDR3 totals 13 residues. Germline values: CDR1 SGHTA, CDR2 FQGNSA. The CDR3 DNA is TGTGCCAGCAGCTTAGTCGGTTCTAACGAGCAGTACTTC. This gives the protein CASSLVGSNEQYF.

This clone occurred a few times. This chain joins TRBV7-6 and TRBJ2-3; 7 bases match TRBD2. Germline CDR1 SGHVS, CDR2 FNYEAQ. The CDR3 runs to 15 residues. Trimming took 2 bases from V and 2 from J; bases not matched to a gene: 4. The CDR3 bases are TGTGCCAGCAGCTTACGAACTAGCGCCACAGATACGCAGTATTTT. Translated: CASSLRTSATDTQYF.

This sequence joins TRBV2 and TRBJ2-1; TRBD2 matches 14 bases. Per germline, CDR1 SNHLY and CDR2 FYNNEI. V lost 6 bases and J lost 5; bases outside the gene matches: 9. This CDR3 is 17 amino acids long. Written as DNA, the CDR3 is TGTGCCAGCAGGATATCGGGACTAGCGGGGGCACACAATGAGCAGTTCTTC. Translation: CASRISGLAGAHNEQFF. Full variable domain (remainder filled in from reference TRBV2 and TRBJ2-1): EPEVTQTPSHQVTQMGQEVILRCVPISNHLYFYWYRQILGQKVEFLVSFYNNEISEKSEIFDDQFSVERPDGSNFTLKIRSTKLEDSAMYFCASRISGLAGAHNEQFFGPGTRLTVL.

The gene calls are TRBV30 and TRBJ2-2; D unclear. Germline CDR1 reads GTSNPN; CDR2 reads SVGIG (reference sequence). Trimming pared 3 bases from V and 1 base from J, leaving 6 bases between. CDR3 length: 13 amino acids. The CDR3: CAWRTENTGELFF. The CDR3, as DNA: TGTGCCTGGAGAACAGAGAACACCGGGGAGCTGTTTTTT.

The J gene is TRBJ2-1, the V gene TRBV4-1, with TRBD2 as a possible D gene (7 bases). Germline lookup yields CDR1 MGHRA and CDR2 YSYEKL. The CDR3 has 15 amino acids. V lost 8 bases and J 7 bases, leaving 21 bases between the germline ends. The CDR3 loop is CASQMVGGPGNEQFF. Written as DNA, the CDR3 is TGCGCCAGCCAAATGGTCGGGGGGCCGGGGAATGAGCAGTTCTTC.

V is TRBV21-1 and J is TRBJ2-7; the listed D gene, TRBD2, was not tested against the DNA. TRBV21-1 is designated a pseudogene. The CDR3 has 19 residues. CDR3 sequence (DNA): TGTGCCAGCAGCGAACGACTAGCGGGAGTGATTCCCATTACCTACGAGCAGTACTTC. It encodes CASSERLAGVIPITYEQYF.

V is TRBV9 and J is TRBJ1-6, with D uncertain. This CDR3 is built from 14 residues. V was pared by 4 bases and J by 0 bases, with 5 bases between. CDR1 and CDR2 from the germline V gene are SGDLS and YYNGEE. In nucleotides, the CDR3 is TGTGCCAGCAGCATGAGCTCCTATAATTCACCCCTCCACTTT. It codes for CASSMSSYNSPLHF.

The chain has TRBV7-2 and TRBJ1-2; 8 nucleotides match TRBD1. V was pared by 4 bases and J by 8 bases, with 15 bases of the junction left unmatched. Germline V CDR1 and CDR2: SGHTA, FQGNSA. This CDR3 comprises 16 residues. The CDR3 nucleotides are TGTGCCAGCAGCTCCCTGGGACAGGACATGTTGCGGGGCTACACCTTC. Protein: CASSSLGQDMLRGYTF.

This chain uses TRBV6-4 with TRBJ1-5, with D unclear. With 4 bases removed from V and 0 bases from J, the gap between germline ends came to 10 bases. Per germline, CDR1 MRHNA and CDR2 SNTAGT. This CDR3 spans 15 amino acids. The CDR3 DNA follows: TGTGCCAGCAGTGCCCCGGAGACTAGCAATCAGCCCCAGCATTTT. Its protein product is CASSAPETSNQPQHF.

The gene calls are TRBV5-6 and TRBJ1-6; D ambiguous. The CDR3 has 17 residues. Per the germline V gene, CDR1 is SGHDT and CDR2 is YYEEEE. Trimming cost V 0 bases and J 0 bases, with 10 bases left between them. This CDR3 reads CASSLGVPSSYNSPLHF. The CDR3 DNA follows: TGTGCCAGCAGCTTGGGAGTGCCTAGCTCCTATAATTCACCCCTCCACTTT.